The 8 T cell receptor beta chains reported below all come from one sample, sequenced in a study of T cell repertoires in cytomegalovirus infection. MiXCR was run by TCRdb on the reads, yielding one entry per CDR3 protein. The sample carries hundreds of thousands of distinct CDR3 sequences, 20% to 25% recorded once. Sequencing used CD8+ T cells from PBMCs. These receptors were taken from a human donor in good health (CMV status not recorded). Some clones in this sample may be carry-over from other donors' samples.

The genes are TRBV7-9 and TRBJ1-1; tentatively, D is TRBD1 (5 bases). This CDR3 is built from 13 residues. The ends were cut back, 3 bases at V and 8 bases at J, with 13 bases in the middle. CDR1 and CDR2 (germline): SEHNR, FQNEAQ (reference sequence). The CDR3 loop reads CASSFRGLVEAFF. The CDR3 bases are TGTGCCAGCAGCTTCCGGGGACTGGTAGAAGCTTTCTTT.

This clonotype has a handful of counts. For the CDR3, the DNA is TGTGCCAGCAGCAAGAGACAGAGATACGAGCAGTACGTC. Translated, it gives CASSKRQRYEQYV. The chain couples TRBV5-6 to TRBJ2-7; D might be TRBD1 (5 bases). Germline loops: CDR1 SGHDT, CDR2 YYEEEE. The CDR3 has 13 residues. With 4 bases removed from V and 4 bases from J, the gap between germline ends came to 12 bases.

At least ten counts were recorded for this clonotype. DNA of the CDR3: TGTGCCAGCAGCTTAGAAGGAGTAGAGCAGTACTTC. Protein: CASSLEGVEQYF. The V and J genes are TRBV7-9 and TRBJ2-7, with unresolved D. The CDR3 is 12 residues long. The V gene lost 1 base and the J gene lost 7 bases, with 8 bases spanning the gap. Germline V lookup: CDR1 SEHNR, CDR2 FQNEAQ (reference sequence).

This clonotype was detected ten times or more. The chain couples TRBV7-9 to TRBJ2-1; D gene ambiguous. Trimming removed 0 bases at V and 7 bases at J, with 10 bases between. Germline V CDR1 and CDR2: SEHNR, FQNEAQ (reference sequence). The CDR3 is 14 amino acids. The CDR3 coding sequence is TGTGCCAGCAGCTTAGCGTTGGAAACTAATGAGCAGTTCTTC. Its translation: CASSLALETNEQFF.

The chain has TRBV6-6 and TRBJ2-1, with D unresolved. V lost 2 bases, J lost 6 bases, and 17 bases lay in between. The CDR3 runs 16 residues. Germline CDR1 reads MNHNY; CDR2 reads SVGAGI (reference sequence). CDR3 in DNA: TGTGCCAGCAGTTACAATCCGGGTCCGGCCGGCAATGAGCAGTTCTTC. Translation gives CASSYNPGPAGNEQFF.

The chain uses TRBV7-9 and TRBJ2-2, with a weak D call TRBD2 (5 bases). Trimming removed 0 bases from V and 7 bases from J, with 6 bases in between. The CDR3 loop spans 13 amino acids. CDR1 is SEHNR and CDR2 is FQNEAQ in the germline V gene (reference sequence). The CDR3 coding sequence is TGTGCCAGCAGCTTAGCAGGAGGCGGGGAGCTGTTTTTT. Translated: CASSLAGGGELFF.

The J gene is TRBJ2-3, the V gene TRBV20-1, with 8 bases lining up with TRBD2. Germline V gives CDR1 DFQATT, CDR2 SNEGSKA (reference sequence). The CDR3 spans 14 residues. V trimming: 3 bases; J trimming: 5 bases; junction bases outside the gene matches: 7. CDR3 in DNA: TGCAGTGCTAGCGAAGCGGGGGATTTAGATACGCAGTATTTT. Its translation is CSASEAGDLDTQYF.

This chain joins TRBV9 and TRBJ2-5, with 8 bases matching TRBD1. The CDR3 covers 15 residues. Looked up from germline, CDR1 is SGDLS and CDR2 is YYNGEE. The junction had 13 bases not matched to a gene; V was cut back by 7 bases and J by 5 bases. The CDR3: CASGFRETGVETQYF. The DNA for the CDR3 is TGTGCCAGCGGTTTCAGAGAGACAGGGGTCGAGACCCAGTACTTC.